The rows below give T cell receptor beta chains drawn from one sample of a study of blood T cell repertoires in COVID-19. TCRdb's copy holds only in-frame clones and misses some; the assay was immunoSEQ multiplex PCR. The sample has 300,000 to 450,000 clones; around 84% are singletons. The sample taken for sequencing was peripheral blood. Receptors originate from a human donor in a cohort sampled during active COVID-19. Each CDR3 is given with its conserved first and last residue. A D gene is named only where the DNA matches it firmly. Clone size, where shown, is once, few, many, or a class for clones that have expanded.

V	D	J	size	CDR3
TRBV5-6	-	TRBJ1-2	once	CASSLPRGGHGYTF
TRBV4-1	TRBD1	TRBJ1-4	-	CASSLQPTGATNEKLFF
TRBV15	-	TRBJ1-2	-	CATSRDRGSYGYTF
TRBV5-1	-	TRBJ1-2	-	CASSFTGIYGYTF
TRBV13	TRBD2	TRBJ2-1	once	CASSATSGRVDEQFF
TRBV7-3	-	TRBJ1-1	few	CASGEDSNTEAFF
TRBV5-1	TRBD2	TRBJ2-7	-	CASSPFLREETYEQYF
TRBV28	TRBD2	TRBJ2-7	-	CASSWVNSGSVYEQYF
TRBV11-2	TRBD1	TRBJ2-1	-	CASSLGTGGDEQFF
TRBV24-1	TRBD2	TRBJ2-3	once	CATSDPPLAGFTDTQYF